This TCR beta chain comes out of a study of blood T cell repertoires in COVID-19. Seattle patients were enrolled during active infection and followed longitudinally. Looked up from germline, CDR1 is SGHRS and CDR2 is YFSETQ. This CDR3 has 15 residues. The V gene end was trimmed by 4 bases and the J gene end by 6 bases; junction bases not matched to a gene: 10. The repertoire was sequenced with immunoSEQ multiplex PCR; TCRdb's copy has only in-frame clones and lacks some. The repertoire holds fewer than 250,000 clones, 92% seen once, with 0.8% to 0.95% in the top ten. This clonotype was sampled from a man aged 25-45 years with COVID-19, enrolled during active disease. V is TRBV5-1 and J is TRBJ1-2, with TRBD1 matching over 9 bases. The sample comprised peripheral blood. The CDR3, as DNA: TGCGCCAGCAGCACCCGGGCGGACAGGGGCGATGGCTACACCTTC. Translated, it gives CASSTRADRGDGYTF.